These 3 T cell receptor beta chains originate from one sample sequenced in a study of blood T cells in healthy people across ages. Then a second PCR, running about 6 to 12 cycles, was carried out with a sample-barcoded 5' primer and a J-beta primer mix. TCRdb passed the 5' RACE reads through MiXCR, listing each CDR3 protein once. The sample carries around 1,000,000 distinct CDR3 sequences, 25% recorded once. The same specimen was also included in a second study, on T cells of mothers and their children.

Material: blood. The receptors here all came from a girl aged 2 to 9 in good health.

The sample holds a few counts of this clonotype. The rearrangement uses TRBV4-2 and TRBJ2-2; TRBD2 matches 11 bases. CDR3 length: 18 residues. Trimming took 3 bases from V and 3 from J; bases not matched to a gene: 9. Germline V CDR1 and CDR2: LGHNA, YNFKEQ. The CDR3, as DNA: TGTGCCAGCAGCCAGGGATTAGCGGGAGGGCCACACACCGGGGAGCTGTTTTTT. It is translated as CASSQGLAGGPHTGELFF.

The CDR3 region has the DNA TGTGCCAGCACCCTGGCCCGAGATACGCAGTATTTT. Its protein product is CASTLARDTQYF. The chain links TRBV7-8 to TRBJ2-3; D call uncertain. The CDR3 is 12 amino acids. Germline assignment: CDR1 SGHVS and CDR2 FQNEAQ. V was cut by 7 bases and J by 5 bases, with 10 bases left in between.

This chain links TRBV2 with TRBJ2-1, with D uncertain. Trimming took off 5 bases at V and 10 bases at J, with 12 bases between the two ends. CDR3 size: 12 residues. Germline lookup yields CDR1 SNHLY and CDR2 FYNNEI. This CDR3 reads CASSTLDVEQFF. In DNA form, the CDR3 reads TGTGCCAGCAGTACTCTCGACGTAGAGCAGTTCTTC.